The present T cell receptor (beta chain) was sequenced within a study of monozygotic twins with inflammatory bowel disease. Both TCRalpha and TCRbeta cDNA were subjected to two nested PCRs lasting around 15 and 10 cycles. TCRdb reprocessed the 5' RACE reads, with one entry per CDR3 protein and no DNA. Its table lists fewer than 400,000 distinct CDR3 sequences. Germline V lookup: CDR1 DFQATT, CDR2 SNEGSKA (reference sequence). The CDR3 contains 12 residues. Sequences were obtained from blood. The rearrangement links TRBV20-1 to TRBJ1-1. The clonotype comes from a human donor with ulcerative colitis or Crohn's disease, or a healthy co-twin of an affected twin (not recorded which). The CDR3 protein is CSAPREQAEAFF.